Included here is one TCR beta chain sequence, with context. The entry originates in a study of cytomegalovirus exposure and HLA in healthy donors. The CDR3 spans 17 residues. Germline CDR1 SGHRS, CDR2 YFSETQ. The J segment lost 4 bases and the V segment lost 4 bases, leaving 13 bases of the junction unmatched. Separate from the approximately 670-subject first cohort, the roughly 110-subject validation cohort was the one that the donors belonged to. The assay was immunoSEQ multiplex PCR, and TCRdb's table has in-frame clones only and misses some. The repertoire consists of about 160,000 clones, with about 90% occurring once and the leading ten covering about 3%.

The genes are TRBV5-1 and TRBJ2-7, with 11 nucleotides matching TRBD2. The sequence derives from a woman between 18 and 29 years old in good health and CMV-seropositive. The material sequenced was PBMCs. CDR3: CASSPVSLAGGFYEQYF. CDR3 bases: TGCGCCAGCAGCCCTGTGAGTCTAGCGGGGGGATTTTACGAGCAGTACTTC.